The 17 T cell receptor beta chains given below trace back to one sample, sequenced in a study of cytomegalovirus exposure and HLA in healthy donors. 13 Jbeta primers and 60 Vbeta primers were used for the PCR. Clones were read by immunoSEQ multiplex PCR, and TCRdb kept only the in-frame ones, dropping some. The repertoire consists of 90,000 to 100,000 clones, with about four fifths occurring once and the leading ten covering about 3%. Input material: PBMCs. All receptors come from a middle-aged woman in good health and CMV-seronegative.

V usage is TRBV28 and J usage is TRBJ1-5; 9 bases are shared with TRBD1. The CDR3 length is 15 residues. Looked up from germline, CDR1 is MDHEN and CDR2 is SYDVKM. Germline trimming cut 6 bases from V and 6 bases from J; bases unmatched to any gene: 9. The CDR3 sequence is CASRSHRGLSQPQHF. CDR3 in DNA: TGTGCCAGCAGATCCCACAGGGGGCTAAGTCAGCCCCAGCATTTT.

CDR3 in amino acids: CASSPRTSGSMGTGELFF. CDR3 in DNA: TGTGCCAGTAGTCCCAGGACTAGCGGGAGTATGGGCACCGGGGAGCTGTTTTTT. This chain connects TRBV19 to TRBJ2-2; 13 bases are a match to TRBD2. After removal of 5 bases from V and 4 bases from J, the junction contained 10 bases not matched to a gene. Germline V gene data show CDR1 as LNHDA and CDR2 as SQIVND (reference sequence). CDR3 length equals 18 residues.

The V call is TRBV6-5, the J call TRBJ2-1; D is ambiguous. V was trimmed by 9 bases and J by 0 bases, leaving 12 bases between them. The CDR3 is 14 residues long. In germline, CDR1 is MNHEY, CDR2 SVGAGI. In DNA, the CDR3 is TGTGCCAGTTGTCTAGGTCCCTCCTACAATGAGCAGTTCTTC. Residues: CASCLGPSYNEQFF.

J is TRBJ1-4 and V is TRBV19; 10 bases line up with TRBD1. The CDR3 runs to 16 residues. Per the germline V gene, CDR1 is LNHDA and CDR2 is SQIVND (reference sequence). With 10 bases clipped from V and 0 bases from J, the junction kept 8 bases outside the gene matches. CDR3 coding DNA: TGTGCCACCAAGGGACAGGGGTTTGCAACTAATGAAAAACTGTTTTTT. As protein: CATKGQGFATNEKLFF. The whole variable domain, filled in from reference TRBV19 and TRBJ1-4, reads DGGITQSPKYLFRKEGQNVTLSCEQNLNHDAMYWYRQDPGQGLRLIYYSQIVNDFQKGDIAEGYSVSREKKESFPLTVTSAQKNPTAFYLCATKGQGFATNEKLFFGSGTQLSVL.

This clone was counted once. The chain recombines TRBV27 with TRBJ1-6, with D unclear. Germline CDR1 is MNHEY and CDR2 is SMNVEV (reference sequence). The CDR3 runs to 15 residues. V lost 9 bases to trimming and J lost 3 bases, with 15 bases between them. The CDR3 is CASSEVFRYNSPLHF. CDR3 sequence (DNA): TGTGCCAGTTCGGAGGTTTTTCGCTATAATTCACCCCTCCACTTT.

The chain has TRBV19 and TRBJ2-7; 8 positions agree with TRBD2. The CDR3 consists of 15 residues. J gave up 5 bases and V 5 bases, and 11 bases lay outside the gene matches. Per germline, CDR1 LNHDA and CDR2 SQIVND (reference sequence). In nucleotides, the CDR3 is TGTGCCAGTAGTCCTCGGGGTAGCGGGAAGGACGAGCAGTACTTC. Translation: CASSPRGSGKDEQYF. Complete variable domain (other parts from reference TRBV19 and TRBJ2-7): DGGITQSPKYLFRKEGQNVTLSCEQNLNHDAMYWYRQDPGQGLRLIYYSQIVNDFQKGDIAEGYSVSREKKESFPLTVTSAQKNPTAFYLCASSPRGSGKDEQYFGPGTRLTVT.

In DNA, the CDR3 is TGTGCCAGCAGCACGGACAGGACCGCCTATGGCTACACCTTC. This codes for CASSTDRTAYGYTF. This chain uses TRBV7-6 with TRBJ1-2; 7 bases match TRBD1. The CDR3 runs 14 residues. V lost 5 bases and J lost 4; bases outside the gene matches: 7. The germline CDR1 and CDR2 sequences are SGHVS and FNYEAQ.

The genes are TRBV5-1 and TRBJ2-3; 9 bases are shared with TRBD1. This CDR3 is built from 16 residues. CDR1 and CDR2 (germline): SGHRS, YFSETQ. The ends lost 2 bases at V and 1 base at J; junction bases unmatched: 5. The CDR3 is CASSFPRDRGTDTQYF. Here the CDR3 DNA reads TGCGCCAGCAGCTTCCCCCGGGACAGGGGCACAGATACGCAGTATTTT.

V usage is TRBV7-2 and J usage is TRBJ2-7, with a possible D match to TRBD1 (5 bases). The CDR3 has 17 residues. Germline CDR1 reads SGHTA; CDR2 reads FQGNSA. Trimming stripped 0 bases from V and 3 bases from J, with 18 bases between. In DNA, the CDR3 is TGTGCCAGCAGCTTAGCGGGGCGAAAAATTATAAACTACGAGCAGTACTTC. Encoded protein: CASSLAGRKIINYEQYF.

The chain is built from TRBV2 and TRBJ2-3; 7 positions agree with TRBD2. This CDR3 is built from 16 residues. CDR1 and CDR2 (germline): SNHLY, FYNNEI. With 0 bases clipped from V and 4 bases from J, the junction kept 7 bases outside the gene matches. The CDR3 reads CASSEAPPRGADTQYF. In DNA, the CDR3 is TGTGCCAGCAGTGAAGCGCCCCCCCGGGGGGCAGATACGCAGTATTTT.

This clone was observed once. Its ends do not fully match the called genes, so a read error is possible. This chain joins TRBV7-9 and TRBJ2-3; TRBD1 matches 8 bases. This CDR3 has 15 residues. Germline-derived CDR1 and CDR2 are SEHNR and FQNEAQ (reference sequence). The CDR3, as DNA: TGTTCCAGCAGCTTAGGGACAGGTGGGACAGATACGCAGTATTTT. Its translation: CSSSLGTGGTDTQYF.

The CDR3 nucleotides read TGTGCCAGCAGCCCAGGATGGGGACTCAACAATAACAATGAGCAGTTCTTC. This translates into CASSPGWGLNNNNEQFF. The chain combines TRBV7-3 with TRBJ2-1; D might be TRBD2 (6 bases). The CDR3 sequence is 17 residues long. The V and J ends lost 5 bases and 5 bases respectively, with 22 bases between them. Germline CDR1 SGHTA, CDR2 FQGTGA.

The chain is built from TRBV7-2 and TRBJ1-5; 7 nucleotides align to TRBD1. Per the germline V gene, CDR1 is SGHTA and CDR2 is FQGNSA. CDR3 length equals 14 residues. J gave up 7 bases and V 3 bases, and 6 bases lay outside the gene matches. This CDR3 is CASSLGQRLQPQHF. The CDR3 nucleotides read TGTGCCAGCAGCTTGGGACAGAGGCTACAGCCCCAGCATTTT.

In regard to this clone: A read error may produce the germline difference seen at one junction end. This sample also contains other DNA sequences that code for the same CDR3. The chain combines TRBV7-3 with TRBJ1-1, with D possibly TRBD1 on 6 matching bases. The CDR3 has 14 amino acids. Germline CDR1 is SGHTA and CDR2 is FQGTGA. The CDR3: CASSLFGGRTEAFF. CDR3 DNA: TGTGCTAGCAGCTTATTCGGGGGGCGTACTGAAGCTTTCTTT.

In this sample, this clone turned up a few times. This rearrangement joins TRBV5-1 to TRBJ1-1; 8 nucleotides line up with TRBD1. Germline loops: CDR1 SGHRS, CDR2 YFSETQ. V was pared by 2 bases and J by 4 bases, with 4 bases of the junction left unmatched. CDR3 size: 14 residues. In DNA, the CDR3 is TGCGCCAGCAGCTTTGACAGGGGTGGCACTGAAGCTTTCTTT. Residues: CASSFDRGGTEAFF.

The rearrangement joins TRBV7-6 to TRBJ1-6, with 12 nucleotides matching TRBD1. Unmatched junction bases numbered 6, after V lost 5 bases and J lost 10 bases. This CDR3 contains 15 residues. The germline CDR1 and CDR2 sequences are SGHVS and FNYEAQ. The CDR3 nucleotides read TGTGCCAGCAGCCGCGGCGGGACAGGGGGCTCACCCCTCCACTTT. Its protein product is CASSRGGTGGSPLHF.

This rearrangement joins TRBV10-3 to TRBJ2-7; tentative D call: TRBD1 (6 bases). The CDR3 consists of 14 residues. Germline CDR1 ENHRY, CDR2 SYGVKD. Trimming stripped 5 bases from V and 5 bases from J, with 16 bases between. CDR3 sequence (DNA): TGTGCCATCAGTCTTACCGGGACACAGGACGAGCAGTACTTC. Translated: CAISLTGTQDEQYF.